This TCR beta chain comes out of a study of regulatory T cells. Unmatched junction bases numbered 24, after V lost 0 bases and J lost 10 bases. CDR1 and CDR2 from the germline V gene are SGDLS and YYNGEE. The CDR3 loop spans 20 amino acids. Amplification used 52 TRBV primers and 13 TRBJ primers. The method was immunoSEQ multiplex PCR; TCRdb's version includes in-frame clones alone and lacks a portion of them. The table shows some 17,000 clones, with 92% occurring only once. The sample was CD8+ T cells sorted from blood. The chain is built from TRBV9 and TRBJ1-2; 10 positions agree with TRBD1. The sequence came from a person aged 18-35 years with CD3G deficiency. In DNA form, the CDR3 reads TGTGCCAGCAGCGTAGCTATTAGCGGGGACAGGGGATCCCGGCTCTCTACCTACACCTTC. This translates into CASSVAISGDRGSRLSTYTF.